Following are 11 T cell receptor beta chains from one sample sequenced in a study of siplizumab effects on memory and regulatory T cells. Repertoires were generated with immunoSEQ multiplex PCR, while TCRdb's copy carries only in-frame clones and drops some. Here the sample spans around 100,000 clones, 94% being singletons. Sequencing used non-Treg CD4+ T cells sorted from blood. Receptor source: a human donor in good health.

The chain joins TRBV27 to TRBJ2-1; possible D gene TRBD1, 5 bases. Germline CDR1 MNHEY, CDR2 SMNVEV (reference sequence). CDR3 length equals 14 residues. With 4 bases removed from V and 6 bases from J, the gap between germline ends came to 13 bases. The CDR3 coding sequence is TGTGCCAGCAGTTCTCCTATTAGGGGCAATGAGCAGTTCTTC. Translated, it gives CASSSPIRGNEQFF.

The chain joins TRBV27 to TRBJ1-5; D unclear. The CDR3 runs 12 residues. V gave up 6 bases and J gave up 7 bases, with 10 bases separating them. Germline loops: CDR1 MNHEY, CDR2 SMNVEV (reference sequence). In DNA form, the CDR3 reads TGTGCCAGCAGCCGCTTTGGACAGCCCCAGCATTTT. This encodes CASSRFGQPQHF.

The chain joins TRBV2 to TRBJ2-7, with 10 nucleotides matching TRBD1. The CDR3 has 15 residues. V trimming: 4 bases; J trimming: 5 bases; junction bases outside the gene matches: 8. The germline V gene has CDR1 SNHLY and CDR2 FYNNEI. The CDR3 sequence: CASSGSGTGVNEQYF. In nucleotides, the CDR3 is TGTGCCAGCAGTGGATCCGGGACAGGGGTCAACGAGCAGTACTTC.

V usage is TRBV7-9 and J usage is TRBJ2-2, with D perhaps given as TRBD1 or TRBD2 (5 bases each). The germline V and J ends were trimmed by 7 bases and 4 bases, with 22 bases remaining between them. Germline lookup yields CDR1 SEHNR and CDR2 FQNEAQ (reference sequence). This CDR3 has 17 residues. The CDR3 bases are TGTGCCAGCACCAAACAGGTTACGGGATCGGGCACCGGGGAGCTGTTTTTT. This codes for CASTKQVTGSGTGELFF.

This clone was seen a single time. The V and J genes are TRBV11-2 and TRBJ2-3; 7 nucleotides line up with TRBD2. The CDR3 loop spans 17 amino acids. Germline lookup yields CDR1 SGHAT and CDR2 FQNNGV. J gave up 1 base and V 1 base, and 8 bases lay outside the gene matches. The CDR3 spells CASSLGVGLAGTDTQYF. DNA for the CDR3: TGTGCCAGCAGCTTAGGGGTGGGGCTAGCGGGCACAGATACGCAGTATTTT.

The chain combines TRBV18 with TRBJ1-3, with D possibly matching TRBD1 (5 bases). The V gene's germline CDR1 is KGHSH and CDR2 LQKENI. Trimming removed 3 bases from V and 4 bases from J, with 13 bases in between. This CDR3 spans 15 amino acids. In DNA form, the CDR3 reads TGTGCCAGCTCACCCTCGACAGTGGGAGGAAACACCATATATTTT. Translation gives CASSPSTVGGNTIYF.

V usage is TRBV5-5 and J usage is TRBJ1-5; 10 positions match TRBD1. This CDR3 contains 16 residues. The V gene end was trimmed by 1 base and the J gene end by 11 bases; junction bases not matched to a gene: 12. Germline V gene sequence: CDR1 SGHKS, CDR2 YYEKEE (reference sequence). The CDR3 here is CASSLRPGQGEVAQHF. Written as DNA, the CDR3 is TGTGCCAGCAGCTTGCGGCCCGGACAGGGGGAGGTAGCCCAGCATTTT.

V is TRBV5-6 and J is TRBJ1-3; D gene ambiguous. From germline, CDR1 is SGHDT and CDR2 YYEEEE. V dropped 5 bases and J dropped 3 bases, with 12 bases sitting between them. The CDR3 length is 14 residues. DNA for the CDR3: TGTGCCAGCAGTGTCTCTGGAGTTGGAAACACCATATATTTT. Its protein is CASSVSGVGNTIYF.

The V and J genes are TRBV18 and TRBJ2-2; unclear D gene. Germline assignment: CDR1 KGHSH and CDR2 LQKENI. Trimming cost V 3 bases and J 7 bases, with 12 bases left between them. The CDR3 contains 14 residues. The CDR3, as DNA: TGTGCCAGCTCACCGACGGAGCATTACGGGGAGCTGTTTTTT. Translating it yields CASSPTEHYGELFF.

This chain links TRBV28 with TRBJ1-2, with TRBD1 as a possible D gene (5 bases). Germline V lookup: CDR1 MDHEN, CDR2 SYDVKM. The CDR3 extends over 13 amino acids. Trimming removed 4 bases at V and 4 bases at J, with 10 bases between. CDR3 nucleotide sequence: TGTGCCAGCAGTTACGTAGGGGCCTATGGCTACACCTTC. This codes for CASSYVGAYGYTF.

The genes are TRBV30 and TRBJ2-3; D is perhaps TRBD2 (6 bases). The CDR3 extends over 14 amino acids. Trimming stripped 1 base from V and 4 bases from J, with 12 bases between. The V gene's germline CDR1 is GTSNPN and CDR2 SVGIG (reference sequence). DNA for the CDR3: TGTGCCTGGAGTGCCCGGGAGTCTTCAGATACGCAGTATTTT. Translating gives CAWSARESSDTQYF. The whole variable domain, remainder taken from reference TRBV30 and TRBJ2-3, is SQTIHQWPATLVQPVGSPLSLECTVEGTSNPNLYWYRQAAGRGLQLLFYSVGIGQISSEVPQNLSASRPQDRQFILSSKKLLLSDSGFYLCAWSARESSDTQYFGPGTRLTVL.